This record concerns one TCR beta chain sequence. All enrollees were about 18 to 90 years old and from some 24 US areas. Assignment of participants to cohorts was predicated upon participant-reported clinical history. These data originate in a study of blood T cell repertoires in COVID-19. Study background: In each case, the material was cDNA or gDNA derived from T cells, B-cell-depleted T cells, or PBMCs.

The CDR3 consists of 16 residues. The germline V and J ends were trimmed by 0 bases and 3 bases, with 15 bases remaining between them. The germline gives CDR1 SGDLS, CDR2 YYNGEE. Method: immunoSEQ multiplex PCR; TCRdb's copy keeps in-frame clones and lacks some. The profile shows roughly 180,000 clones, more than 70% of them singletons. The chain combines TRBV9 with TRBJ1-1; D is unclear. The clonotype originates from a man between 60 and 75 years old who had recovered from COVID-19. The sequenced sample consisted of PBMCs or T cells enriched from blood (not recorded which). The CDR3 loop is CASSVGIWKEDTEAFF. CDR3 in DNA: TGTGCCAGCAGCGTAGGGATTTGGAAGGAGGACACTGAAGCTTTCTTT.